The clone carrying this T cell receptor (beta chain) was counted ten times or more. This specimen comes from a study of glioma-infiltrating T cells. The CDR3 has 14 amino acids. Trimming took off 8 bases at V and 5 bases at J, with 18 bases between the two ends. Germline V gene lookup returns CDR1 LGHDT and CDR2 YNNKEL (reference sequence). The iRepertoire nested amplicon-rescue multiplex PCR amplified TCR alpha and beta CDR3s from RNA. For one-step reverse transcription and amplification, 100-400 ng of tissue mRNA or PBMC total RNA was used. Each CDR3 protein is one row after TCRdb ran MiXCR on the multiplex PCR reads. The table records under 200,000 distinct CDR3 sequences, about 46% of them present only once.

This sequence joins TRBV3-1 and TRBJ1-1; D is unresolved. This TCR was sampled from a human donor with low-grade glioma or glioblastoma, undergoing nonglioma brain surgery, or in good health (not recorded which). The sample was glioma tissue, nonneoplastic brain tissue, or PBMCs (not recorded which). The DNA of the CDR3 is TGTGCCAGCGGTACGGGCCTCGTTAGAACTGAAGCTTTCTTT. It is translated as CASGTGLVRTEAFF.